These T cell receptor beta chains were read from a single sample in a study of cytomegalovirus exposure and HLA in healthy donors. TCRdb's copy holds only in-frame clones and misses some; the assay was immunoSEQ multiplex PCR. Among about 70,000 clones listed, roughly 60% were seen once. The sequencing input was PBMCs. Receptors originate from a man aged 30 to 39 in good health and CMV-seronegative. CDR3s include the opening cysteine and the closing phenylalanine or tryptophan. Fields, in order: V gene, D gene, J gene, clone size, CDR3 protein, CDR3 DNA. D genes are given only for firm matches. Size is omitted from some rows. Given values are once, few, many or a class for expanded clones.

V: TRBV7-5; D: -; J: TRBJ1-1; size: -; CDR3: CARSLVYYRGSVDTEAFF; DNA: TGTGCCAGAAGCTTAGTATATTACAGGGGTAGTGTCGACACTGAAGCTTTCTTT
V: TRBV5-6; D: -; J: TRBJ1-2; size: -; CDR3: CASSVTGGYGYTF; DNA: TGTGCCAGCAGCGTAACGGGGGGGTATGGCTACACCTTC
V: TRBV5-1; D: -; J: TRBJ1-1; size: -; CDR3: CASSPTGFMNTEAFF; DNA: TGCGCCAGCAGCCCGACGGGATTTATGAACACTGAAGCTTTCTTT
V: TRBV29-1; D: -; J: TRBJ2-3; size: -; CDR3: CSVIFGWGQATDTQYF; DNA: TGCAGCGTTATATTCGGGTGGGGACAAGCCACAGATACGCAGTATTTT
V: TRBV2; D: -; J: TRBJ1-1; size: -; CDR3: CASSQTVGGESFF; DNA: TGTGCCAGCAGTCAAACAGTAGGAGGGGAATCTTTCTTT
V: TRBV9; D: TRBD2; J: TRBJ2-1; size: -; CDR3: CASSLGTSYNEQFF; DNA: TGTGCCAGCAGCCTCGGGACTAGCTACAATGAGCAGTTCTTC
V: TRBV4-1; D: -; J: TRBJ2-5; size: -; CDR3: CASSRAMKADLQETQYF; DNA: TGCGCCAGCAGCCGCGCTATGAAAGCGGATCTACAAGAGACCCAGTACTTC
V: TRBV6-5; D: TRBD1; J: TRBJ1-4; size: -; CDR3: CASSQDRSTNEKLFF; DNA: TGTGCCAGCAGCCAGGACAGGTCGACTAATGAAAAACTGTTTTTT
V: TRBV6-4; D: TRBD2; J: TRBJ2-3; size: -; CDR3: CASSPLAGGGADTQYF; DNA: TGTGCCAGCAGTCCCTTAGCGGGGGGTGGCGCAGATACGCAGTATTTT
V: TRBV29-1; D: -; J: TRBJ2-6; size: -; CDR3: CSVSASGANVLTF; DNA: TGCAGCGTTTCAGCGTCTGGGGCCAACGTCCTGACTTTC
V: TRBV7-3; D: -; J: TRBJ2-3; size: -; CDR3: CASSFISTDTQYF; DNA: TGTGCCAGCAGCTTCATTTCCACAGATACGCAGTATTTT
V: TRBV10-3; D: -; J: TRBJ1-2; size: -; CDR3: CAISGFQELYGYTF; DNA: TGTGCCATCAGTGGATTTCAGGAACTCTATGGCTACACCTTC
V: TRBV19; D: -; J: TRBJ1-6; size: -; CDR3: CASSILTTPNSPLHF; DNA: TGTGCCAGTAGCATTCTGACAACTCCTAATTCACCCCTCCACTTT
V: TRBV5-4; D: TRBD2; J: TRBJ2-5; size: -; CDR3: CASSPGLAGGQGTQYF; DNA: TGTGCCAGCAGCCCGGGACTAGCGGGGGGCCAGGGGACCCAGTACTTC
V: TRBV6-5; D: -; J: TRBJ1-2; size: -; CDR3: CASSSGLLYGYTF; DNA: TGTGCCAGCAGCTCGGGTCTACTTTATGGCTACACCTTC
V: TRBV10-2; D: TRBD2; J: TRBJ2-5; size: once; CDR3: CASTIGLAGTQETQYF; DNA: TGCGCCAGCACTATCGGACTAGCGGGGACCCAAGAGACCCAGTACTTC
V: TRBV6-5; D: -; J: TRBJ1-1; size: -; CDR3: CASFSGRDYAEAFF; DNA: TGTGCCAGCTTTTCGGGCAGGGATTATGCTGAAGCTTTCTTT
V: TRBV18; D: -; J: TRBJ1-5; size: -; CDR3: CASSLRGDQPQHF; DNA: TGTGCCAGCTCCCTCCGGGGGGATCAGCCCCAGCATTTT
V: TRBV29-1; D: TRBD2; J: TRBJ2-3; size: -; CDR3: CSVEGGLNLTDTQYF; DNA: TGCAGCGTTGAAGGGGGACTAAACTTAACAGATACGCAGTATTTT
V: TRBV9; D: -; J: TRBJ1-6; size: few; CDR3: CASARIINSPLHF; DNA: TGTGCCAGCGCGAGAATAATTAATTCACCCCTCCACTTT
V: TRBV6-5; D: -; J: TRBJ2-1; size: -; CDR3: CASSYRGYNEQFF; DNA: TGTGCCAGCAGTTACCGGGGCTACAATGAGCAGTTCTTC
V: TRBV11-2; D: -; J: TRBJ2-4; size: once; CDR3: CASSFGGIQYF; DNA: TGTGCCAGCAGCTTCGGTGGCATTCAGTACTTC
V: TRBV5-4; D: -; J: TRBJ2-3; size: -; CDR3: CASSLSVSFADTQYF; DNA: TGTGCCAGCAGCTTGTCGGTCTCTTTCGCGGATACGCAGTATTTT
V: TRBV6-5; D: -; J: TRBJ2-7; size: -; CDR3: CASSYSNREPAYEQYF; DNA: TGTGCCAGCAGTTACTCGAACAGGGAGCCCGCCTACGAGCAGTACTTC
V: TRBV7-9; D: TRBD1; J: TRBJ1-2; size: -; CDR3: CASSATGTGGLYGYTF; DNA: TGTGCCAGCAGCGCTACCGGGACAGGGGGTCTCTATGGCTACACCTTC
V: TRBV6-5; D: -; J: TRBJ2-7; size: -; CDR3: CASSYSARQHEQYF; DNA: TGTGCCAGCAGTTACTCCGCCAGGCAGCACGAGCAGTACTTC
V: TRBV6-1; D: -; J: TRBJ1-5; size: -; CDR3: CASSQSSEGPQHF; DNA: TGTGCCAGCAGTCAATCGTCCGAGGGGCCCCAGCATTTT
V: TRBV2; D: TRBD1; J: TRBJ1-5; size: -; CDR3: CASSSRQGPGPQHF; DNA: TGTGCCAGCTCCTCCCGACAGGGGCCCGGGCCCCAGCATTTT
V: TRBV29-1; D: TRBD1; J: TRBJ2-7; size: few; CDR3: CSVGGQGMRVEQYF; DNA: TGCAGCGTCGGGGGACAGGGAATGAGGGTCGAGCAGTACTTC
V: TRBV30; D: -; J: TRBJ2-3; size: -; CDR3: CAWGEGTGLTDTQYF; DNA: TGTGCCTGGGGAGAGGGAACAGGGCTCACAGATACGCAGTATTTT
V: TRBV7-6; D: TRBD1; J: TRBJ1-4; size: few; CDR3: CASSLGTGGNEKLFF; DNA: TGTGCCAGCAGCTTAGGGACAGGGGGCAATGAAAAACTGTTTTTT
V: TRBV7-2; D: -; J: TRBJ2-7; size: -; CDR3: CASSLVSIHSYEQYF; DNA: TGTGCCAGCAGCTTAGTTTCTATCCACTCCTACGAGCAGTACTTC
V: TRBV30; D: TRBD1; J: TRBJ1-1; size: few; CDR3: CAWSTGDTEAFF; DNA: TGTGCCTGGAGTACAGGGGACACTGAAGCTTTCTTT
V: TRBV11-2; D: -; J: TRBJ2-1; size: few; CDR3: CASSWSQGSYNEQFF; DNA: TGTGCCAGCAGCTGGTCACAGGGCAGCTACAATGAGCAGTTCTTC
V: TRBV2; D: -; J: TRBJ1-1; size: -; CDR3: CASSEQGRMNTEAFF; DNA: TGTGCCAGCAGTGAACAGGGAAGAATGAACACTGAAGCTTTCTTT
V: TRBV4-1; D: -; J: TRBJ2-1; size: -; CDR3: CASSQEDLWNEQFF; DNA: TGCGCCAGCAGCCAGGAGGACTTGTGGAATGAGCAGTTCTTC
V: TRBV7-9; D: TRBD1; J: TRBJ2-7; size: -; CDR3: CASSSGTGPYEQYF; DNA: TGTGCCAGCAGCTCAGGGACAGGGCCTTACGAGCAGTACTTC
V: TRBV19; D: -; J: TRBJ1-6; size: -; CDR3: CASSIDRFSNSPLHF; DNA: TGTGCCAGTAGTATAGACAGGTTCTCTAATTCACCCCTCCACTTT
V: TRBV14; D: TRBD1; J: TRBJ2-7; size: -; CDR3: CASSQNRDSSYEQYF; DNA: TGTGCCAGCAGCCAAAACCGGGACAGCTCCTACGAGCAGTACTTC
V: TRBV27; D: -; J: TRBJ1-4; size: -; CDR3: CASSSEGQKLFF; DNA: TGTGCCAGCAGTTCCGAGGGCCAAAAACTGTTTTTT
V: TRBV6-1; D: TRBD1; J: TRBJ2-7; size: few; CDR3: CASRVGGQGPYEQYF; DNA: TGTGCCAGCAGGGTAGGTGGACAGGGTCCCTACGAGCAGTACTTC
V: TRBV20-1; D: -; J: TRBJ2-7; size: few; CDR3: CSARQGYEQYF; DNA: TGCAGTGCTAGACAGGGTTACGAGCAGTACTTC
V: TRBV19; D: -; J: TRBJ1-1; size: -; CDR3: CATTRGTANTEAFF; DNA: TGTGCCACCACAAGGGGGACGGCCAACACTGAAGCTTTCTTT
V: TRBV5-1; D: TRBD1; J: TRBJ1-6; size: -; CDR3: CASSLVDRGALHF; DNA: TGCGCCAGCAGCTTGGTGGACAGGGGAGCCCTCCACTTT
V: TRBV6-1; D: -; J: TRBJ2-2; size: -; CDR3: CASSVHRDPSTGELFF; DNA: TGTGCCAGCAGTGTTCACAGGGACCCGAGCACCGGGGAGCTGTTTTTT
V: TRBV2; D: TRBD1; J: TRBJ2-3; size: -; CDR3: CASRGLPGQGALGTDTQYF; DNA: TGTGCCAGCAGGGGCCTACCGGGACAGGGGGCATTAGGGACAGATACGCAGTATTTT